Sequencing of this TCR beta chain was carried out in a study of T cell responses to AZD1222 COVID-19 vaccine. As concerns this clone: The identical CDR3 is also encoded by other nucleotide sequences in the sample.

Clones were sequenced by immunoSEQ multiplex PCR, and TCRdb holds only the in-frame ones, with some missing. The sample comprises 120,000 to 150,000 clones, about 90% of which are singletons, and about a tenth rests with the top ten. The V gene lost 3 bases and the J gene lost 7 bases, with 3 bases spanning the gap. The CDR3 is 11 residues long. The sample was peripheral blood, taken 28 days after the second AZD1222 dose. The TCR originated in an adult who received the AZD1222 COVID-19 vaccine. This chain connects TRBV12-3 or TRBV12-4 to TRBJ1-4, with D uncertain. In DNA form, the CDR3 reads TGTGCCAGCAGTTTGGGTGAAAAACTGTTTTTT. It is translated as CASSLGEKLFF.